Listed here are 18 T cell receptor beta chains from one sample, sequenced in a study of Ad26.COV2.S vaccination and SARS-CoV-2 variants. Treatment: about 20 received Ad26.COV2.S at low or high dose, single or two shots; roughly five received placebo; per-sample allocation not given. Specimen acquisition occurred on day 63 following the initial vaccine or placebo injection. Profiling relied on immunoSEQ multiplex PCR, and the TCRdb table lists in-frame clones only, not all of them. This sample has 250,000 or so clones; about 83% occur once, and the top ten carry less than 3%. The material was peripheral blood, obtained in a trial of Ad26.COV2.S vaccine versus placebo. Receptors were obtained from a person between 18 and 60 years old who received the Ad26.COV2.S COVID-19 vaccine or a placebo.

The CDR3 loop reads CASSLGGTGLPFF. As DNA, the CDR3 is TGCGCCAGCAGCTTGGGGGGGACAGGGTTACCGTTTTTT. The rearrangement links TRBV5-1 to TRBJ1-4, with 9 bases aligning to TRBD1. Germline CDR1 and CDR2: SGHRS and YFSETQ. CDR3 length: 13 residues. Germline trimming cut 0 bases from V and 16 bases from J; bases unmatched to any gene: 7.

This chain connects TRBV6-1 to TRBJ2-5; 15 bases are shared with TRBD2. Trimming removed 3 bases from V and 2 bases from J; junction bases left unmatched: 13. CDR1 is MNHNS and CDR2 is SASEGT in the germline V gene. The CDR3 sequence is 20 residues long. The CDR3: CASSDYGGTSGRRRQETQYF. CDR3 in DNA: TGTGCCAGCAGTGACTATGGAGGGACTAGCGGGAGGAGGAGGCAAGAGACCCAGTACTTC.

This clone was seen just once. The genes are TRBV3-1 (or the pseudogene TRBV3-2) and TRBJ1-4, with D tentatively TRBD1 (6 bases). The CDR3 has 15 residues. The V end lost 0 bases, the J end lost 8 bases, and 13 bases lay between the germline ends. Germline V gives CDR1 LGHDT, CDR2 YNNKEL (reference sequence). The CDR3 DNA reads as TGTGCCAGCAGCCAAGATAGGGGGGGGAACGAAAAACTGTTTTTT. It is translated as CASSQDRGGNEKLFF.

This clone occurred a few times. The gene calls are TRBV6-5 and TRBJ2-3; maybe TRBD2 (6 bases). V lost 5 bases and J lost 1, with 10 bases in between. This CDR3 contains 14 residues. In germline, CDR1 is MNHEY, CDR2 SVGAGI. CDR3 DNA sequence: TGTGCCAGCAGTCTAGCGCCACGCACAGATACGCAGTATTTT. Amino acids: CASSLAPRTDTQYF.

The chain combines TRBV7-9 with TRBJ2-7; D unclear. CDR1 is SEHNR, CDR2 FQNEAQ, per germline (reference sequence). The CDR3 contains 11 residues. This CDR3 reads CASSSGTRLDV. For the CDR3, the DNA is TGTGCCAGCAGCTCTGGAACAAGGCTGGACGTC.

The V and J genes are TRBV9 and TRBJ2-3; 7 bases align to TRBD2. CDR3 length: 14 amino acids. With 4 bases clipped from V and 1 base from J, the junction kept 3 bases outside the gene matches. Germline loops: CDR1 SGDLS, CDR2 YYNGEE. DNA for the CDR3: TGTGCCAGCAGCATCACTAGCGGCACAGATACGCAGTATTTT. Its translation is CASSITSGTDTQYF.

The CDR3 DNA reads TGCAGCGTTGAACCGACTGGGAGGGACCAGTACTTC. The encoded protein is CSVEPTGRDQYF. V usage is TRBV29-1 and J usage is TRBJ2-5, with 7 bases lining up with TRBD2. This CDR3 has 12 amino acids. Losses at the gene ends were 2 bases for V and 10 bases for J; bases not matched to a gene: 7. The germline V gene has CDR1 SQVTM and CDR2 ANQGSEA.

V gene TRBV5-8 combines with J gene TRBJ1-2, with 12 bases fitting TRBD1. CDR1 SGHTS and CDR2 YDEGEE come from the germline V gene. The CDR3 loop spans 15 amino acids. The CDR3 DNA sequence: TGTGCTTTGGGGACAGGGGGCGCAAGAAACTATGGCTACACCTTC. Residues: CALGTGGARNYGYTF.

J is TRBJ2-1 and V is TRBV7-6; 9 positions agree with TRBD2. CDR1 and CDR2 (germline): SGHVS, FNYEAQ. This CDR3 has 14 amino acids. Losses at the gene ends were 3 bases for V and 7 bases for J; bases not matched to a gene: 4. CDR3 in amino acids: CASSFSGGRNEQFF. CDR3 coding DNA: TGTGCCAGCAGCTTTAGCGGGGGACGGAATGAGCAGTTCTTC.

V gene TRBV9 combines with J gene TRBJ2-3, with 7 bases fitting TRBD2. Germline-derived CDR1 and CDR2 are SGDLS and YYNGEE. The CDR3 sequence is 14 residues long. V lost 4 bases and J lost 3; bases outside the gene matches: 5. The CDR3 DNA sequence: TGTGCCAGCAGCTCGGACGGGAGGACAGATACGCAGTATTTT. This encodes CASSSDGRTDTQYF.

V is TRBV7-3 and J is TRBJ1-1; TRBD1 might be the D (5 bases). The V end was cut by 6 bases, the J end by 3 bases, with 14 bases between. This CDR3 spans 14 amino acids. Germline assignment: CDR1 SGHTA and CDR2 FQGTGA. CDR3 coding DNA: TGTGCCAGCAGACTCGGCGGGGGTCACACTGAAGCTTTCTTT. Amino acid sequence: CASRLGGGHTEAFF.

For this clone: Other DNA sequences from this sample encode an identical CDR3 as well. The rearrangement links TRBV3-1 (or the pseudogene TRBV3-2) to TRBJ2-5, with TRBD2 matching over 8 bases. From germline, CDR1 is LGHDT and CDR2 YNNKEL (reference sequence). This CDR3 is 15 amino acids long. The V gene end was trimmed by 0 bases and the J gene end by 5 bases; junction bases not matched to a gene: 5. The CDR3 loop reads CASSQDLGGGETQYF. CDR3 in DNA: TGTGCCAGCAGCCAAGATTTGGGCGGGGGGGAGACCCAGTACTTC.

The CDR3 nucleotides read TGTGCCAGGAGGGGGGATGGGGTTTACGAGCAGTACTTC. This translates into CARRGDGVYEQYF. The chain employs TRBV25-1 and TRBJ2-7, with D perhaps given as TRBD1 or TRBD2 (6 bases each). In germline, CDR1 is MGHDK, CDR2 SYGVNS. CDR3 length: 13 residues. Trimming removed 9 bases from V and 4 bases from J, with 16 bases in between.

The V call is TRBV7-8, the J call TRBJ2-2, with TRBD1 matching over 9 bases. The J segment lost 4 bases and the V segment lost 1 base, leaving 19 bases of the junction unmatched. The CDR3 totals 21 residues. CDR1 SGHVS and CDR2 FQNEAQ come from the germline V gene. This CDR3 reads CASSLVTQVMGQGRGTGELFF. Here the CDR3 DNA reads TGTGCCAGCAGCTTAGTCACCCAAGTTATGGGACAGGGTCGTGGCACCGGGGAGCTGTTTTTT.

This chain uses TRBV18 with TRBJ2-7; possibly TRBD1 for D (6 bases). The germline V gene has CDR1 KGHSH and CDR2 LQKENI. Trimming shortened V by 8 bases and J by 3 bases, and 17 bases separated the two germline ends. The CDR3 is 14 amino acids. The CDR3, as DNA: TGTGCCAGCCCCGACAGGCCCCTTAACTACGAGCAGTACGTC. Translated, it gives CASPDRPLNYEQYV.

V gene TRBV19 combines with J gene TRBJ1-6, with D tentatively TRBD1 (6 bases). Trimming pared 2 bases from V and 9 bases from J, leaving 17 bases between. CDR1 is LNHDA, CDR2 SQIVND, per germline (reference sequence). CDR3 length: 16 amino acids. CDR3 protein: CASSIRPGGGGSPLHF. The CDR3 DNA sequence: TGTGCCAGTAGTATACGCCCGGGCGGGGGCGGTTCACCCCTCCACTTT.

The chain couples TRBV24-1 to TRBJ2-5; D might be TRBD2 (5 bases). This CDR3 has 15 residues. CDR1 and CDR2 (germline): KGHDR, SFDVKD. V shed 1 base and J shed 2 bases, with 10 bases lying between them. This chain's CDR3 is CATSDLVTGQETQYF. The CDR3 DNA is TGTGCCACCAGTGATTTAGTGACGGGACAAGAGACCCAGTACTTC.

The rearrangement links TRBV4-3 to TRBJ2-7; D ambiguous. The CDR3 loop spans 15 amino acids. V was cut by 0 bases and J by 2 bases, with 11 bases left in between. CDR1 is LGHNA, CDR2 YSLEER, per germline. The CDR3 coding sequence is TGCGCCAGCAGCCAAGACTCGTCGGCGGCCTACGAGCAGTACTTC. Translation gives CASSQDSSAAYEQYF.